Presented here are 16 T cell receptor beta chains from one specimen sequenced in a study of T cells in tuberculosis. After thawing and overnight rest, PBMC were stained with GMM-loaded CD1B tetramer, viability dye and anti-CD3 for sorting. The CD1B tetramers carried C32 glucose monomycolate purified from Rhodococcus equi. This table comes from immunoSEQ multiplex PCR, and its TCRdb copy is limited to in-frame clones, with some not included. The sample holds roughly 59,000 clones; around 81% are singletons and the top ten take 9.5% to 15%. The sample taken for sequencing was CD1b-GMM tetramer-negative cells sorted from PBMCs. The receptors were gathered from an adult woman with latent tuberculosis.

The chain uses TRBV4-2 and TRBJ1-5; D may be TRBD1 (5 bases). Germline V gives CDR1 LGHNA, CDR2 YNFKEQ. The CDR3 runs 16 residues. V was cut by 0 bases and J by 3 bases, with 12 bases left in between. The CDR3 loop reads CASSQEAAGFNQPQHF. The CDR3 bases are TGTGCCAGCAGCCAAGAGGCCGCAGGGTTCAATCAGCCCCAGCATTTT.

The gene calls are TRBV7-9 and TRBJ2-1, with 7 bases aligning to TRBD2. Germline loops: CDR1 SEHNR, CDR2 FQNEAQ (reference sequence). Germline trimming cut 2 bases from V and 2 bases from J; bases unmatched to any gene: 15. The CDR3 consists of 19 residues. This CDR3 is CASSLLRIAGTLTYNEQFF. The CDR3 bases are TGTGCCAGCAGCTTACTTAGAATAGCGGGCACTTTAACCTACAATGAGCAGTTCTTC.

The chain combines TRBV7-9 with TRBJ2-3; a possible D gene is TRBD2 (7 bases). V was pared by 7 bases and J by 2 bases, with 13 bases between. CDR1 is SEHNR and CDR2 is FQNEAQ in the germline V gene (reference sequence). This CDR3 spans 14 amino acids. The CDR3 loop is CASTRGGATDTQYF. For the CDR3, the DNA is TGTGCCAGCACCAGAGGGGGGGCCACAGATACGCAGTATTTT.

The chain is built from TRBV18 and TRBJ2-3; D gene unclear. Deletions cut 3 bases from V and 2 bases from J, with 6 bases between. Per the germline V gene, CDR1 is KGHSH and CDR2 is LQKENI. This CDR3 is built from 13 residues. The CDR3 loop reads CASSPRPTDTQYF. The CDR3 nucleotides are TGTGCCAGCTCACCGCGGCCCACAGATACGCAGTATTTT.

A single count supports this clone. This rearrangement joins TRBV28 to TRBJ1-3; 8 positions agree with TRBD1. The CDR3 totals 18 residues. Trimming cost V 6 bases and J 0 bases; bases outside gene matches: 13. Germline CDR1 and CDR2: MDHEN and SYDVKM. The CDR3 coding sequence is TGTGCCAGCAGCACAGGGGGTGTTACCGCAGGCTCTGGAAACACCATATATTTT. It specifies CASSTGGVTAGSGNTIYF.

The V and J genes are TRBV19 and TRBJ2-1; 8 nucleotides line up with TRBD1. Germline V gene lookup returns CDR1 LNHDA and CDR2 SQIVND (reference sequence). Unmatched junction bases numbered 9, after V lost 7 bases and J lost 4 bases. CDR3 length: 15 residues. CDR3 amino acids: CASNPGTGRYNEQFF. Written as DNA, the CDR3 is TGTGCCAGTAACCCGGGGACAGGACGTTACAATGAGCAGTTCTTC.

J is TRBJ2-7 and V is TRBV11-2; D might be TRBD1 (5 bases). The germline V gene has CDR1 SGHAT and CDR2 FQNNGV. This CDR3 spans 14 amino acids. Between the trimmed V and J ends, which lost 0 bases and 5 bases, there was a span of 11 bases. This CDR3 is CASSLESRADEQYF. CDR3 coding DNA: TGTGCCAGCAGCTTAGAGTCCAGGGCTGACGAGCAGTACTTC. Based on the CDR3 plus reference TRBV11-2 and TRBJ2-7, the full variable domain is EAGVAQSPRYKIIEKRQSVAFWCNPISGHATLYWYQQILGQGPKLLIQFQNNGVVDDSQLPKDRFSAERLKGVDSTLKIQPAKLEDSAVYLCASSLESRADEQYFGPGTRLTVT.

The CDR3 loop is CASSGEQGAEGYTF. The DNA of the CDR3 is TGTGCCAGCAGTGGAGAACAGGGGGCGGAGGGCTACACCTTC. V usage is TRBV2 and J usage is TRBJ1-2, with TRBD1 matching 9 bases. This CDR3 is 14 amino acids long. J lost 8 bases, V lost 4 bases, and 8 bases had no gene match. Germline CDR1 reads SNHLY; CDR2 reads FYNNEI.

The chain joins TRBV7-3 to TRBJ2-2; 11 nucleotides match TRBD2. The trim removed 1 base at V and 8 bases at J, leaving 18 bases unmatched. Germline CDR1 reads SGHTA; CDR2 reads FQGTGA. The CDR3 spans 20 residues. CDR3 residues: CASSLRPPVTSGDPGGELFF. The DNA of the CDR3 is TGTGCCAGCAGCTTAAGGCCGCCGGTGACTAGCGGGGACCCCGGGGGGGAGCTGTTTTTT. The full variable domain, in which reference TRBV7-3 and TRBJ2-2 provide the parts outside the CDR3, is GAGVSQTPSNKVTEKGKYVELRCDPISGHTALYWYRQSLGQGPEFLIYFQGTGAADDSGLPNDRFFAVRPEGSVSTLKIQRTERGDSAVYLCASSLRPPVTSGDPGGELFFGEGSRLTVL.

The CDR3 nucleotides read TGTGCCAGCAGTTACTCCCCTCGAGGTAGGAATCAGCCCCAGCATTTT. Encoded protein: CASSYSPRGRNQPQHF. This chain connects TRBV6-5 to TRBJ1-5; D remains ambiguous. Looked up from germline, CDR1 is MNHEY and CDR2 is SVGAGI. This CDR3 comprises 16 residues. The V end was cut by 0 bases, the J end by 4 bases, with 13 bases between.

J is TRBJ1-2 and V is TRBV23-1; D uncertain. TRBV23-1 is an ORF, with its function uncertain. V lost 8 bases to trimming and J lost 5 bases, with 9 bases between them. The CDR3 is 11 residues long. DNA for the CDR3: TGCGCCAGCTGCCAGAAGTATGGCTACACCTTC. This sequence encodes CASCQKYGYTF.

The chain employs TRBV6-5 and TRBJ1-2; a possible D gene is TRBD1 (6 bases). V was shortened by 5 bases and J by 3 bases, with 13 bases between the two germline ends. CDR1 is MNHEY, CDR2 SVGAGI, per germline. This CDR3 has 14 residues. The CDR3 DNA follows: TGTGCCAGCAGTACTCGAGGGGGGGACTATGGCTACACCTTC. Translated: CASSTRGGDYGYTF.

The CDR3 reads CASSILAGGSDTQYF. CDR3 coding DNA: TGCGCCAGCAGCATCCTAGCGGGAGGATCAGATACGCAGTATTTT. The rearrangement joins TRBV5-1 to TRBJ2-3; 11 bases match TRBD2. Germline loops: CDR1 SGHRS, CDR2 YFSETQ. Germline trimming cut 4 bases from V and 4 bases from J; bases unmatched to any gene: 5. This CDR3 is 15 amino acids long. Complete variable domain (other parts from reference TRBV5-1 and TRBJ2-3): KAGVTQTPRYLIKTRGQQVTLSCSPISGHRSVSWYQQTPGQGLQFLFEYFSETQRNKGNFPGRFSGRQFSNSRSEMNVSTLELGDSALYLCASSILAGGSDTQYFGPGTRLTVL.

The chain joins TRBV2 to TRBJ2-1, with TRBD2 matching over 8 bases. From germline, CDR1 is SNHLY and CDR2 FYNNEI. V shed 9 bases, J shed 6 bases, and the junction held 10 bases outside the gene matches. This CDR3 is 14 amino acids long. CDR3 sequence: CASWRGVVVNEQFF. As DNA, the CDR3 is TGTGCCAGTTGGCGGGGGGTCGTAGTCAATGAGCAGTTCTTC.

This chain uses TRBV4-2 with TRBJ1-4; TRBD1 aligns across 7 bases. Unmatched junction bases numbered 24, after V lost 0 bases and J lost 14 bases. Germline V gene sequence: CDR1 LGHNA, CDR2 YNFKEQ. The CDR3 length is 19 residues. This chain's CDR3 is CASSQDPPRAGQPPRWLFF. The CDR3 region has the DNA TGTGCCAGCAGCCAAGATCCTCCCCGGGCGGGACAGCCCCCTCGGTGGCTGTTTTTT.

The J gene is TRBJ2-5, the V gene TRBV5-1; 10 bases match TRBD2. Per the germline V gene, CDR1 is SGHRS and CDR2 is YFSETQ. The CDR3 loop spans 15 amino acids. J gave up 3 bases and V 4 bases, and 6 bases lay outside the gene matches. CDR3 residues: CASSLLAGAKETQYF. CDR3 nucleotide sequence: TGCGCCAGCAGCCTCCTAGCGGGGGCCAAAGAGACCCAGTACTTC.